This T cell receptor (beta chain) derives from a study of T cells expressing NK-cell markers. Study-wide context: It was sorted CD3+CD56+NKG2C+, CD3+CD56+NKG2C- and CD3+CD56-NKG2C+ T cells that supplied the TCR beta repertoires. One of eight sequenced donors was HCMV-seronegative; the other seven were seropositive.

TCRdb reprocessed the 5' RACE reads, keeping one entry per CDR3 protein, no DNA. The listing contains roughly 430,000 distinct CDR3 sequences. The CDR3 consists of 14 residues. Study findings and constraints: These clonotypes additionally ranked first within the CD3+CD56-NKG2C+ fraction of several donors. It remained uncertain whether the expanded NKG2C+ T cell clones were specific for HCMV antigens.

In regard to this clonotype: Its antigen is not identified.

The specimen was blood T cells: a sorted CD56 or NKG2C T cell subset, CD4+ or CD8+ T cells, or bulk PBMC T cells (not recorded which). This chain joins TRBV12-3 or TRBV12-4 and TRBJ1-5; TCRdb lists TRBD1, though no DNA is available to test this call. This TCR came from a woman aged 18 to 75 in good health. The CDR3 spells CASSPTGFNQPQHF.